This record covers a single T cell receptor (beta chain). The antigen is unknown. This sample is drawn from a study of CD4+ T cells in melanoma. Study-wide points: CD8+ T cell, macrophage and B cell function reportedly correlated with neoantigen-specific CD4+ T cells. Reportedly, melanoma neoantigen-specific CD4+ T cells showed varied differentiation states.

The CDR3 is 14 residues long. V lost 6 bases to trimming and J lost 5 bases, with 14 bases between them. In germline, CDR1 is MNHNY, CDR2 SVGAGI (reference sequence). The method was immunoSEQ multiplex PCR; TCRdb's version includes in-frame clones alone and lacks a portion of them. This table has 15,000 to 20,000 clones, 81% appearing once. This clonotype originated in a human donor with melanoma. The sample was cells from a culture (not recorded whether cultured in vitro). The rearrangement links TRBV6-6 to TRBJ1-5; D ambiguous. In DNA, the CDR3 is TGTGCCAGCAGATTGATTGGGAGATATCAGCCCCAGCATTTT. Encoded protein: CASRLIGRYQPQHF.